These 25 T cell receptor beta chains came from one sample sequenced in a study of cytomegalovirus exposure and HLA in healthy donors. A multiplex PCR was run with 60 Vbeta primers and 13 Jbeta primers. Data came from immunoSEQ multiplex PCR; TCRdb stores just in-frame clones and leaves some out. Among about 160,000 clones listed, about four fifths were seen once. Sequences were obtained from PBMCs. Source of these receptors: a woman between 45 and 60 years old in good health and CMV-seronegative.

J is TRBJ2-2 and V is TRBV5-4; 9 bases align to TRBD2. Trimming at V came to 4 bases and at J to 1 base, leaving 5 bases not matched to a gene. Germline V CDR1 and CDR2: SGHNT, YYREEE (reference sequence). CDR3 length equals 16 residues. CDR3 nucleotides: TGTGCCAGCAGCCAGGGACTAGCAGTGAACACCGGGGAGCTGTTTTTT. The encoded protein is CASSQGLAVNTGELFF.

V gene TRBV19 combines with J gene TRBJ1-4; D remains unclear. Germline V gene lookup returns CDR1 LNHDA and CDR2 SQIVND (reference sequence). V was pared by 3 bases and J by 2 bases, with 16 bases between. The CDR3 runs 17 residues. The CDR3 spells CASSIPSGFSTNEKLFF. The CDR3 DNA is TGTGCCAGTAGTATTCCGAGCGGTTTTTCGACTAATGAAAAACTGTTTTTT. Based on the CDR3 plus reference TRBV19 and TRBJ1-4, the full variable domain is DGGITQSPKYLFRKEGQNVTLSCEQNLNHDAMYWYRQDPGQGLRLIYYSQIVNDFQKGDIAEGYSVSREKKESFPLTVTSAQKNPTAFYLCASSIPSGFSTNEKLFFGSGTQLSVL.

On this clone: Germline is not matched at one junction end, which may reflect a read error. V usage is TRBV6-5 and J usage is TRBJ2-2; TRBD2 is a possible D gene (6 bases). This CDR3 is built from 13 residues. The germline V gene has CDR1 MNHEY and CDR2 SVGAGI. The CDR3 here is CASSYGGTGELLF. As DNA, the CDR3 is TGTGCCAGCAGTTACGGGGGGACCGGGGAGCTGCTTTTT.

In DNA, the CDR3 is TGTGCCAGCAGCTTTAATCCGGGACAGGGTCTTGGCTACACCTTC. Its translation is CASSFNPGQGLGYTF. V is TRBV11-2 and J is TRBJ1-2; 9 nucleotides line up with TRBD1. J was trimmed by 7 bases and V by 3 bases; bases with no gene match: 9. There are 15 residues in the CDR3. CDR1 and CDR2 from the germline V gene are SGHAT and FQNNGV.

The rearrangement joins TRBV2 to TRBJ2-1, with D possibly matching TRBD2 (5 bases). Germline CDR1 SNHLY, CDR2 FYNNEI. V was cut by 6 bases and J by 10 bases, with 16 bases left in between. This CDR3 comprises 13 residues. The CDR3 region is CASRGTRTREQFF. Here the CDR3 DNA reads TGTGCCAGCAGAGGAACTAGGACTCGGGAGCAGTTCTTC.

This clone was observed a single time. This chain uses TRBV5-1 with TRBJ1-1; TRBD1 matches 7 bases. In germline, CDR1 is SGHRS, CDR2 YFSETQ. The CDR3 runs to 15 residues. V trimming: 5 bases; J trimming: 1 base; junction bases outside the gene matches: 8. CDR3 DNA sequence: TGCGCCAGCAGACAGGGGCCCAAGACGAACACTGAAGCTTTCTTT. Encoded protein: CASRQGPKTNTEAFF.

The CDR3 loop reads CASKPGQRIISGQPQHF. The CDR3 nucleotides read TGTGCCAGCAAACCGGGACAGAGGATAATTAGCGGTCAGCCCCAGCATTTT. The chain links TRBV11-3 to TRBJ1-5; 7 bases line up with TRBD1. The trim removed 7 bases at V and 6 bases at J, leaving 18 bases unmatched. The length of the CDR3 is 17 residues. Per the germline V gene, CDR1 is SGHNT and CDR2 is YENEEA. Using reference TRBV11-3 and TRBJ1-5 for the parts outside the CDR3, the full variable domain is EAGVVQSPRYKIIEKKQPVAFWCNPISGHNTLYWYLQNLGQGPELLIRYENEEAVDDSQLPKDRFSAERLKGVDSTLKIQPAELGDSAVYLCASKPGQRIISGQPQHFGDGTRLSIL.

The chain is built from TRBV28 and TRBJ1-2, with D possibly TRBD1 on 5 matching bases. The CDR3 sequence is 13 residues long. Germline CDR1 MDHEN, CDR2 SYDVKM. Trimming stripped 6 bases from V and 4 bases from J, with 12 bases between. CDR3 DNA sequence: TGTGCCAGCAGGGCCCAGGGCCTCTATGGCTACACCTTC. It yields the protein CASRAQGLYGYTF.

The chain recombines TRBV27 with TRBJ2-7; TRBD1 matches at 9 bases. V lost 1 base, J lost 5 bases, and 15 bases stayed unmatched. The germline CDR1 and CDR2 sequences are MNHEY and SMNVEV (reference sequence). The CDR3 sequence is 18 residues long. The CDR3 DNA follows: TGTGCCAGCAGTTTATTATCGAAAACGGGACAGGGTGGCAACGAGCAGTACTTC. Amino acid sequence: CASSLLSKTGQGGNEQYF.

The V and J genes are TRBV4-3 and TRBJ2-7, with a weak D call TRBD2 (6 bases). The length of the CDR3 is 15 residues. Germline CDR1 reads LGHNA; CDR2 reads YSLEER. V was clipped by 2 bases and J by 4 bases, with 15 bases between them. The DNA of the CDR3 is TGCGCCAGCAGCCAATATCCCGGCGGGGCTTACGAGCAGTACTTC. Protein product: CASSQYPGGAYEQYF.

This clone has a handful of counts. The V call is TRBV18, the J call TRBJ1-1; D is unresolved. In germline, CDR1 is KGHSH, CDR2 LQKENI. V lost 2 bases and J 2 bases, leaving 9 bases between the germline ends. The CDR3 runs 14 residues. CDR3 sequence (DNA): TGTGCCAGCTCACCATGGGAGGGTAACACTGAAGCTTTCTTT. Amino acids: CASSPWEGNTEAFF.

The chain carries TRBV7-9 and TRBJ2-7; 7 nucleotides agree with TRBD1. The CDR3 loop spans 13 amino acids. Germline assignment: CDR1 SEHNR and CDR2 FQNEAQ (reference sequence). Trimming removed 0 bases from V and 12 bases from J; junction bases left unmatched: 8. This CDR3 reads CASSLARQGSTYF. CDR3 nucleotides: TGTGCCAGCAGCTTAGCTCGACAGGGCTCTACGTACTTC.

The chain uses TRBV4-1 and TRBJ1-2, with TRBD1 matching over 7 bases. The germline V gene has CDR1 MGHRA and CDR2 YSYEKL. The CDR3 runs to 12 residues. The trim removed 9 bases at V and 8 bases at J, leaving 9 bases unmatched. DNA for the CDR3: TGCGCCAGTTCGACAGGGTTATACGGCTACACCTTC. Protein sequence: CASSTGLYGYTF.

The J gene is TRBJ2-2, the V gene TRBV28; 12 nucleotides agree with TRBD1. Germline V gene sequence: CDR1 MDHEN, CDR2 SYDVKM. This CDR3 has 16 amino acids. The junction had 7 bases not matched to a gene; V was cut back by 6 bases and J by 5 bases. CDR3 region: CASRGQGAGNTGELFF. The CDR3 DNA is TGTGCCAGCAGGGGACAGGGGGCGGGAAATACCGGGGAGCTGTTTTTT.

The chain has TRBV18 and TRBJ1-4; no reliable D call. CDR3 size: 15 residues. CDR1 is KGHSH, CDR2 LQKENI, per germline. V was cut by 2 bases and J by 7 bases, with 14 bases left in between. The CDR3 nucleotides read TGTGCCAGCTCACCAGGCCCAGATCGGGGTGAAAAACTGTTTTTT. Amino acid sequence: CASSPGPDRGEKLFF.

The chain links TRBV19 to TRBJ1-2; D is unclear. Germline V gene data show CDR1 as LNHDA and CDR2 as SQIVND (reference sequence). V was clipped by 0 bases and J by 0 bases, with 8 bases between them. The CDR3 sequence is 15 residues long. CDR3 protein: CASSIDPETNYGYTF. The CDR3 DNA reads as TGTGCCAGTAGTATAGATCCAGAAACTAACTATGGCTACACCTTC.

V gene TRBV19 combines with J gene TRBJ2-7; 11 bases match TRBD1. CDR1 and CDR2 from the germline V gene are LNHDA and SQIVND (reference sequence). CDR3 length: 17 amino acids. With V trimmed by 4 bases and J by 3 bases, 11 bases remained unmatched. CDR3 region: CASSNRLSGTGGYEQYF. The CDR3, as DNA: TGTGCCAGTAGTAACCGCCTTAGTGGGACAGGGGGCTACGAGCAGTACTTC.

The V gene is TRBV4-1, the J gene TRBJ2-7; D unresolved. The CDR3 runs to 13 residues. CDR1 and CDR2 from the germline V gene are MGHRA and YSYEKL. V lost 0 bases and J 6 bases, leaving 9 bases between the germline ends. CDR3 coding DNA: TGCGCCAGCAGCCAAGACGACCCGGGCGAGCAGTACTTC. Translated, it gives CASSQDDPGEQYF.

J is TRBJ1-2 and V is TRBV28; possibly TRBD1 for D (5 bases). Per the germline V gene, CDR1 is MDHEN and CDR2 is SYDVKM. The CDR3 contains 16 residues. V was shortened by 6 bases and J by 8 bases, with 25 bases between the two germline ends. CDR3 sequence (DNA): TGTGCCAGCAGGCGGGACTCGGGCTATCTAATGACGGGCTACACCTTC. Amino acid sequence: CASRRDSGYLMTGYTF.

J is TRBJ2-2 and V is TRBV7-9; D remains ambiguous. Per the germline V gene, CDR1 is SEHNR and CDR2 is FQNEAQ (reference sequence). This CDR3 is built from 16 residues. Trimming took off 2 bases at V and 3 bases at J, with 13 bases between the two ends. CDR3 sequence (DNA): TGTGCCAGCAGCTTACCCTTGCAGGTCGACACCGGGGAGCTGTTTTTT. It codes for CASSLPLQVDTGELFF.

The chain employs TRBV28 and TRBJ1-3, with TRBD1 as a possible D gene (5 bases). This CDR3 contains 15 residues. V lost 4 bases, J lost 0 bases, and 10 bases lay in between. Germline lookup yields CDR1 MDHEN and CDR2 SYDVKM. CDR3 loop: CASSSRVSSGNTIYF. The CDR3 nucleotides read TGTGCCAGCAGTTCCAGGGTAAGCTCTGGAAACACCATATATTTT.

Written as DNA, the CDR3 is TGTGCCAGCAGCATAAAGGGGGTCCAGTACTTC. Residues: CASSIKGVQYF. The J gene is TRBJ2-5, the V gene TRBV5-6; maybe TRBD1 (6 bases). In germline, CDR1 is SGHDT, CDR2 YYEEEE. The length of the CDR3 is 11 residues. Deletions cut 4 bases from V and 10 bases from J, with 11 bases between.

The genes are TRBV28 and TRBJ1-2, with unresolved D. Trimming left V 5 bases short and J 8 bases short, with 15 bases between. Germline V gene sequence: CDR1 MDHEN, CDR2 SYDVKM. The length of the CDR3 is 13 residues. This CDR3 is CASSGLGDRGYTF. In DNA form, the CDR3 reads TGTGCCAGCAGTGGTTTGGGCGATAGGGGCTACACCTTC.

The chain is built from TRBV2 and TRBJ1-2, with D possibly matching TRBD1 (5 bases). V dropped 0 bases and J dropped 7 bases, with 24 bases sitting between them. The CDR3 is made up of 18 amino acids. Looked up from germline, CDR1 is SNHLY and CDR2 is FYNNEI. The CDR3 here is CASSEARPGGRRVTGYTF. As DNA, the CDR3 is TGTGCCAGCAGTGAAGCGCGGCCAGGTGGTCGCAGGGTTACTGGCTACACCTTC.

The rearrangement uses TRBV7-9 and TRBJ2-3; D perhaps matches TRBD2 (6 bases). The ends were cut back, 2 bases at V and 3 bases at J, with 12 bases in the middle. The germline gives CDR1 SEHNR, CDR2 FQNEAQ (reference sequence). The length of the CDR3 is 15 residues. The CDR3 coding sequence is TGTGCCAGCAGCTTATCGGGGGTCGGAACAGATACGCAGTATTTT. This translates into CASSLSGVGTDTQYF.